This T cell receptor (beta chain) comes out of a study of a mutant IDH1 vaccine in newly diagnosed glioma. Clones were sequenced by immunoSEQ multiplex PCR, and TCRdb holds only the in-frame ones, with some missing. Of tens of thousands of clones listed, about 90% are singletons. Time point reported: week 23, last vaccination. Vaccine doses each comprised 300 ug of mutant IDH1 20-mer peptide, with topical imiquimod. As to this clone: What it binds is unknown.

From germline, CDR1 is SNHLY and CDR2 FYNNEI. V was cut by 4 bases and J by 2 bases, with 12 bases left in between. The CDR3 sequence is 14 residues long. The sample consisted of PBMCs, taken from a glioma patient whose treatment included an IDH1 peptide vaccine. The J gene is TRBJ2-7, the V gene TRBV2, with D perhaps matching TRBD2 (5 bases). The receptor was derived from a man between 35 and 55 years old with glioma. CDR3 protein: CASSVYSGTYEQYF. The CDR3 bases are TGTGCCAGCAGTGTCTACAGCGGTACCTACGAGCAGTACTTC.